This TCR beta chain was recovered during a study of regulatory T cells in long-lasting Graves disease. Time point given: newly diagnosed GD, antithyroid drugs for less than 3 months. PBMC-extracted RNA yielded the TCR library. EDTA tubes received roughly 10 milliliters of drawn peripheral blood. This clonotype was seen a handful of times. No antigen is known for it. Points from the study as a whole: The small sample size may have reduced accuracy. Peripheral blood was the sole material, not thyroid tissue. Persistent disease preferred TRBV28, TRBJ1-2 and TRBJ2-5.

Building of the TCR beta libraries involved iRepertoire HTBI primers and Arm-PCR of CDR3 regions. TCRdb reprocessed the multiplex PCR reads with MiXCR, giving one entry per CDR3 protein. The table has around 400,000 distinct CDR3 sequences, around 15% seen once. The CDR3 has 15 amino acids. From germline, CDR1 is LNHDA and CDR2 SQIVND (reference sequence). J was trimmed by 6 bases and V by 2 bases; bases with no gene match: 7. The chain uses TRBV19 and TRBJ2-3; 8 bases map to TRBD1. This TCR was sampled from a female donor with Graves disease. This material consisted of peripheral blood mononuclear cells (PBMCs), taken at new diagnosis, from a patient treated with antithyroid drugs. The DNA for the CDR3 is TGTGCCAGTAGTATAACAGGGGGTACCGCGGATACGCAGTATTTT. Its translation is CASSITGGTADTQYF.